The entry that follows covers one TCR beta chain sequence. Its recognized antigen is unknown. Nothing much larger sits one base from this clone, and base qualities are not available. To sequence the TCRbeta CDR3 region, genomic DNA was isolated from the sorted cells. The immunoSEQ Assay was used to sequence the TCRbeta CDR3 regions. This is the immuneACCESS table as TCRdb keeps it, with only in-frame sequences that have V and J called. A part of the clones is gone; compared with another copy, unresolved V genes explain less than half, and the rest is unexplained. The sample table shows around 67,000 clones, and about 85% are seen once. Approximately 1.3% of the sample comes from the top ten. These data are taken from a study of OX40 agonist ivuxolimab in advanced cancers. Notes on the research overall: Ivuxolimab, which targeted the costimulatory receptor OX40 (CD134), was an agonistic, fully human IgG2 monoclonal antibody. In the dose-escalation cohort, roughly 82% of patients were male, and the mean age was 60 years with a range of roughly 20 to 80. The paper covers the monotherapy dose-escalation part of the phase I ivuxolimab trial, which included N ≈ 57 patients. The purpose of peripheral TCRbeta sequencing was to test whether ivuxolimab changed TCR sequence diversity and led to clonal T-cell expansion. Intravenous ivuxolimab was administered to patients every 2 weeks at six dose levels: 0.01, 0.1, 0.3, 1.5, 3 and 10 mg/kg. Prior anti-PD-1, anti-PD-L1 or anti-CTLA-4 therapy was permitted, and checkpoint inhibitors had been received by approximately 39% of dose-escalation patients. Partial responses were achieved by three dose-escalation patients, of whom one had hepatocellular carcinoma and two had cutaneous melanoma. Of the roughly 52 dose-escalation patients, hepatocellular carcinoma was present in about 20, melanoma in approximately 15, renal cell carcinoma in 9 and head and neck cancer in 9.

The trial excluded patients who had a history of autoimmune disease or who were on systemic immunosuppression. Peripheral blood for TCR sequencing was collected from all dose cohorts at baseline, on cycle 4 day 1, and on cycle 7 day 1. The samples were drawn from a first-in-human, open-label, multicenter phase I dose-escalation trial of ivuxolimab. Adults with locally advanced or metastatic melanoma, renal cell, hepatocellular, or head and neck squamous cell carcinoma were enrolled in the trial. Before TCR sequencing, CD4+ T cells and CD8+ T cells were sorted from peripheral blood as separate populations. Study-wide findings and limitations: At doses of 0.1 to 3.0 mg/kg, clonal expansion of both CD4+ and CD8+ blood T cells was observed from baseline to week 6. After ivuxolimab, expanded clones were on average more numerous among CD8+ T cells than among CD4+ T cells. In the 0.1-3.0 mg/kg groups, partial responders had among the lowest normalized peripheral clonal expansion, particularly in CD8+ T cells. Antigen specificity was not determined for the clonally expanded peripheral T cells. Low levels of normalized T-cell clonal expansion were also seen in some nonresponding patients.

V loses 1 base, J loses 13 bases, and the germline ends lie 15 bases apart. The germline V gene gives CDR1 as SQVTM and CDR2 as ANQGSEA. Reading from cysteine to phenylalanine, the CDR3 counts 12 amino acids. Solely the CDR3 DNA is kept, with 36 bases framed from the first base. The source material was CD4+ or CD8+ T cells sorted from blood, sampled in a trial of the OX40 agonist ivuxolimab. The rearranged chain carries TRBV29-1 and TRBJ2-3; the D call is possibly TRBD1 or TRBD2, each sharing 6 bases. The sequence derives from an adult with an advanced solid tumor such as melanoma, head and neck, liver or kidney cancer. The DNA reads as follows: TGCAGCGTTGAAGGGGGGGACACCGCGGAGTATTTT. Translated, it reads CSVEGGDTAEYF.